A single sample gave rise to the 22 T cell receptor beta chains below, sequenced in a study of cytomegalovirus exposure and HLA in healthy donors. The PCR employed 60 Vbeta primers together with 13 Jbeta primers. Repertoires were generated with immunoSEQ multiplex PCR, while TCRdb's copy carries only in-frame clones and drops some. The table lists approximately 120,000 clones, approximately 79% of them singletons. The sample consisted of PBMCs. The receptors shown here come from a man under 40 in good health and CMV-seronegative.

V and J are TRBV28 and TRBJ2-7; 8 bases are shared with TRBD2. This CDR3 has 15 amino acids. V was pared by 3 bases and J by 0 bases, with 4 bases of the junction left unmatched. Per germline, CDR1 MDHEN and CDR2 SYDVKM. CDR3 sequence reads: CASSFVGGGSYEQYF. In nucleotides, the CDR3 is TGTGCCAGCAGTTTCGTCGGGGGGGGCTCCTACGAGCAGTACTTC.

The chain carries TRBV18 and TRBJ1-4; 8 nucleotides match TRBD1. The CDR3 covers 15 residues. With 3 bases clipped from V and 5 bases from J, the junction kept 5 bases outside the gene matches. Germline V CDR1 and CDR2: KGHSH, LQKENI. The CDR3 DNA is TGTGCCAGCTCACCCCCGGGACAGGCGAATGAAAAACTGTTTTTT. Protein: CASSPPGQANEKLFF.

This clone was counted a few times. The chain uses TRBV6-6 and TRBJ1-1; 7 bases map to TRBD1. The CDR3 is made up of 14 amino acids. V shed 4 bases, J shed 8 bases, and the junction held 10 bases outside the gene matches. CDR1 and CDR2 (germline): MNHNY, SVGAGI (reference sequence). The CDR3 region has the DNA TGTGCCAGCAGTTTTACGACAGGGAACCACGAAGCTTTCTTT. Its translation: CASSFTTGNHEAFF.

The CDR3 nucleotides read TGTGCCAGCTCACCACCTAGGGGACAGGGAGTCACCTATGGCTACACCTTC. This translates into CASSPPRGQGVTYGYTF. The chain joins TRBV18 to TRBJ1-2, with 9 positions matching TRBD1. There are 17 residues in the CDR3. Trimming at V came to 0 bases and at J to 4 bases, leaving 9 bases not matched to a gene. Looked up from germline, CDR1 is KGHSH and CDR2 is LQKENI.

The CDR3 is CASSSRGGQIAKNIQYF. For the CDR3, the DNA is TGTGCCAGCAGCTCCCGGGGGGGACAGATAGCCAAAAACATTCAGTACTTC. J is TRBJ2-4 and V is TRBV12-1; the tabulated D call, TRBD2, remains unverified against the DNA. TRBV12-1 is termed a pseudogene. This CDR3 is built from 17 residues.

The J gene is TRBJ1-1, the V gene TRBV27; a possible D gene is TRBD1 (5 bases). The length of the CDR3 is 13 residues. Germline CDR1 reads MNHEY; CDR2 reads SMNVEV (reference sequence). Trimming pared 6 bases from V and 2 bases from J, leaving 10 bases between. The CDR3 reads CASSPGVNTEAFF. The CDR3 DNA sequence: TGTGCCAGCAGCCCGGGGGTTAACACTGAAGCTTTCTTT.

This chain joins TRBV28 and TRBJ1-1; 10 bases are a match to TRBD1. The CDR3 has 15 residues. In germline, CDR1 is MDHEN, CDR2 SYDVKM. Trimming removed 1 base from V and 6 bases from J; junction bases left unmatched: 5. The CDR3: CASSLYPGTGAEAFF. In nucleotides, the CDR3 is TGTGCCAGCAGTTTATATCCCGGGACAGGGGCTGAAGCTTTCTTT.

This chain uses TRBV5-6 with TRBJ1-1, with a tentative D call TRBD1 (5 bases). The V gene's germline CDR1 is SGHDT and CDR2 YYEEEE. The CDR3 spans 13 residues. Trimming left V 2 bases short and J 5 bases short, with 10 bases between. The DNA for the CDR3 is TGTGCCAGCAGCTTTTACGGGGGAACTGAAGCTTTCTTT. As protein: CASSFYGGTEAFF.

On this clone itself: In this CDR3 the conserved last residue, phenylalanine or tryptophan, is missing, so a read error is likely. The DNA is left out, because the CDR3 cannot be placed on it with certainty; the CDR3 is given as TCRdb lists it. The chain recombines TRBV4-2 with TRBJ1-4; no check of the table's D call, TRBD1, against the DNA was made. Germline V lookup: CDR1 LGHNA, CDR2 YNFKEQ. The CDR3 comprises 14 residues, both ends counted. The CDR3 is CASSQVFRDRTILG.

The V call is TRBV4-2, the J call TRBJ2-1; 12 nucleotides match TRBD1. The CDR3 totals 16 residues. CDR1 is LGHNA and CDR2 is YNFKEQ in the germline V gene. The J segment lost 7 bases and the V segment lost 1 base, leaving 5 bases of the junction unmatched. This chain's CDR3 is CASSQGPGQGANEQFF. CDR3 DNA sequence: TGTGCCAGCAGCCAAGGGCCGGGACAGGGGGCTAATGAGCAGTTCTTC.

Comment on this clone: The junction and the germline gene differ at one end; a read error may be behind it. V gene TRBV7-9 combines with J gene TRBJ2-7; 9 nucleotides line up with TRBD1. The CDR3 loop spans 16 amino acids. Germline loops: CDR1 SEHNR, CDR2 FQNEAQ (reference sequence). CDR3 region: CSSSNRYPGQGYEQYF. The CDR3 region has the DNA TGTTCCAGCAGCAACCGTTATCCGGGACAGGGTTACGAGCAGTACTTC.

This clone has more than one count but fewer than ten. V gene TRBV9 combines with J gene TRBJ2-3; D is uncertain. Looked up from germline, CDR1 is SGDLS and CDR2 is YYNGEE. CDR3 length equals 13 residues. V gave up 0 bases and J gave up 7 bases, with 9 bases separating them. CDR3 residues: CASSVDEQNTQYF. CDR3 in DNA: TGTGCCAGCAGCGTAGACGAGCAAAATACGCAGTATTTT.

This chain connects TRBV5-1 to TRBJ1-1; 9 bases are a match to TRBD1. V shed 4 bases, J shed 4 bases, and the junction held 8 bases outside the gene matches. Germline CDR1 SGHRS, CDR2 YFSETQ. The length of the CDR3 is 15 residues. CDR3 residues: CASSVVQGAGTEAFF. CDR3 bases: TGCGCCAGCAGCGTCGTACAGGGGGCTGGCACTGAAGCTTTCTTT.

This chain joins TRBV4-3 and TRBJ1-1; D remains unclear. Deletions cut 0 bases from V and 0 bases from J, with 8 bases between. The CDR3 is 15 residues long. From germline, CDR1 is LGHNA and CDR2 YSLEER. CDR3 in amino acids: CASSQDGLLNTEAFF. CDR3 bases: TGCGCCAGCAGCCAAGATGGACTCCTGAACACTGAAGCTTTCTTT.

V is TRBV11-3 and J is TRBJ2-3; TRBD2 might be the D (5 bases). CDR3 length: 17 amino acids. CDR1 SGHNT and CDR2 YENEEA come from the germline V gene. Deletions cut 5 bases from V and 0 bases from J, with 18 bases between. The CDR3 reads CASSPGGNRASTDTQYF. The CDR3 region has the DNA TGTGCCAGCAGCCCAGGAGGCAACCGGGCTAGCACAGATACGCAGTATTTT.

This clone occurred once. The rearrangement uses TRBV5-1 and TRBJ2-3, with TRBD1 as a possible D gene (5 bases). The germline gives CDR1 SGHRS, CDR2 YFSETQ. V lost 1 base, J lost 6 bases, and 15 bases lay in between. The CDR3 is 15 residues long. CDR3 DNA: TGCGCCAGCAGCTTGAACCATAGGGGTCAGGATACGCAGTATTTT. Protein: CASSLNHRGQDTQYF.

V gene TRBV6-1 combines with J gene TRBJ1-1, with D possibly TRBD1 on 5 matching bases. The CDR3 covers 14 residues. CDR1 is MNHNS and CDR2 is SASEGT in the germline V gene. V lost 3 bases to trimming and J lost 2 bases, with 10 bases between them. CDR3 coding DNA: TGTGCCAGCAGTGATGGGGCCTTTAACACTGAAGCTTTCTTT. This gives the protein CASSDGAFNTEAFF.

The V and J genes are TRBV18 and TRBJ2-1; 8 nucleotides align to TRBD1. The CDR3 runs 17 residues. J lost 9 bases, V lost 3 bases, and 16 bases had no gene match. Germline values: CDR1 KGHSH, CDR2 LQKENI. The CDR3 sequence is CASSPQRQGLSHTEQFF. In nucleotides, the CDR3 is TGTGCCAGCTCACCCCAACGACAGGGGCTTAGTCATACTGAGCAGTTCTTC.

The rearrangement joins TRBV28 to TRBJ1-5; perhaps TRBD1 as D (6 bases). The CDR3 consists of 15 residues. Germline V CDR1 and CDR2: MDHEN, SYDVKM. V lost 5 bases and J 6 bases, leaving 17 bases between the germline ends. CDR3 sequence (DNA): TGTGCCAGCAGTCACAATGCCAGGGGAATTCAGCCCCAGCATTTT. Amino acids: CASSHNARGIQPQHF.

This clone was seen just once. The V and J genes are TRBV9 and TRBJ1-2; the match to TRBD1 covers 8 bases. CDR1 and CDR2 from the germline V gene are SGDLS and YYNGEE. J lost 1 base, V lost 4 bases, and 3 bases had no gene match. The CDR3 runs 14 residues. The CDR3 spells CASSMGQVNYGYTF. The CDR3 region has the DNA TGTGCCAGCAGCATGGGACAGGTTAACTATGGCTACACCTTC.

The chain links TRBV14 to TRBJ1-5; weak D call: TRBD1 (5 bases). Germline CDR1 SGHDN, CDR2 FVKESK. V was shortened by 4 bases and J by 2 bases, with 9 bases between the two germline ends. The CDR3 is 14 residues long. The CDR3 reads CASSPGGGNQPQHF. The CDR3, as DNA: TGTGCCAGCAGCCCCGGGGGGGGCAATCAGCCCCAGCATTTT.

V is TRBV5-6 and J is TRBJ2-3, with 8 bases matching TRBD1. Looked up from germline, CDR1 is SGHDT and CDR2 is YYEEEE. This CDR3 comprises 16 residues. J was trimmed by 4 bases and V by 5 bases; bases with no gene match: 12. The CDR3 DNA sequence: TGTGCCAGCAGTCGGAGGCCGACAGGGGTCGCAGATACGCAGTATTTT. Its protein is CASSRRPTGVADTQYF.